The rows below give T cell receptor beta chains drawn from one sample of a study of blood T cell repertoires in COVID-19. Repertoires were generated with immunoSEQ multiplex PCR, while TCRdb's copy carries only in-frame clones and drops some. The table records some 160,000 clones, roughly 90% of them present only once. Sequenced input: peripheral blood. The origin of the receptors is a man in his 60s with acute or convalescent COVID-19. Both conserved end residues are part of each CDR3. D genes are given only for firm matches. Not all rows give a size; the values are once, few, many and, for expanded clones, a class.

.	15	TRBJ1-2	.	TRBV27	CASSFTHQGNYGYTF	TGTGCCAGCAGTTTCACCCACCAGGGTAACTATGGCTACACCTTC
TRBD1	14	TRBJ1-4	.	TRBV7-9	CASNLGTGEEKLFF	TGTGCCAGCAACCTCGGGACAGGGGAAGAAAAACTGTTTTTT
.	16	TRBJ2-1	.	TRBV11-2	CASRSIGAASYNEQFF	TGTGCCAGCAGATCCATTGGGGCGGCGTCCTACAATGAGCAGTTCTTC
.	13	TRBJ1-1	.	TRBV2	CASGGDSMYEAFF	TGTGCCAGCGGGGGGGATTCGATGTACGAAGCTTTCTTT
.	13	TRBJ2-7	.	TRBV19	CASSMAGGYEQYF	TGTGCCAGTAGTATGGCAGGGGGGTACGAGCAGTACTTC
.	15	TRBJ2-2	.	TRBV5-4	CASSRQTGYTGELFF	TGTGCCAGCAGCCGCCAGACAGGCTACACCGGGGAGCTGTTTTTT
.	12	TRBJ1-3	.	TRBV7-9	CASSLGPNTIYF	TGTGCCAGCAGCTTAGGTCCGAACACCATATATTTT
.	15	TRBJ2-2	.	TRBV5-6	CASSLGQIRTGELFF	TGTGCCAGCAGCTTGGGGCAGATCCGCACCGGGGAGCTGTTTTTT
.	13	TRBJ2-2	.	TRBV4-2	CASSRSEGGELFF	TGTGCCAGCAGCCGGTCGGAGGGCGGGGAGCTGTTTTTT
.	15	TRBJ1-6	.	TRBV6-5	CASSYGAGHNSPLHF	TGTGCCAGCAGTTACGGGGCCGGACATAATTCACCCCTCCACTTT
.	14	TRBJ2-1	.	TRBV27	CASSSPSRRSEQFF	TGTGCCAGCAGTTCGCCCTCAAGACGGAGTGAGCAGTTCTTC
TRBD1	16	TRBJ1-1	.	TRBV14	CASSQPPTGANTEAFF	TGTGCCAGCAGCCAACCACCGACAGGGGCGAACACTGAAGCTTTCTTT
TRBD1	16	TRBJ1-5	.	TRBV15	CATSRGSGTGDQPQHF	TGTGCCACCAGCAGAGGATCAGGGACAGGGGATCAGCCCCAGCATTTT
.	14	TRBJ2-3	.	TRBV4-2	CASSSTGGTDTQYF	TGTGCCAGCAGCTCCACCGGGGGCACAGATACGCAGTATTTT
TRBD2	16	TRBJ2-3	.	TRBV7-9	CASSEGLAGGTDTQYF	TGTGCCAGCAGCGAGGGACTAGCGGGGGGCACAGATACGCAGTATTTT
.	15	TRBJ2-7	.	TRBV11-2	CASSLDLQASYEQYF	TGTGCCAGCAGCTTAGATCTTCAGGCCTCCTACGAGCAGTACTTC
.	11	TRBJ1-1	.	TRBV6-5	CASSYIGEAFF	TGTGCCAGCAGTTATATCGGGGAAGCTTTCTTT
TRBD1	18	TRBJ1-1	few	TRBV3-1/TRBV3-2	CASSQDTLTGGVNTEAFF	TGTGCCAGCAGCCAAGATACCCTTACAGGGGGCGTGAACACTGAAGCTTTCTTT
.	18	TRBJ1-5	.	TRBV19	CASSIDNKRPEPGQPQHF	TGTGCCAGTAGTATAGATAATAAGAGACCGGAGCCGGGGCAGCCCCAGCATTTT
.	14	TRBJ2-2	.	TRBV7-3	CASSRLVGVGELFF	TGTGCCAGCAGCCGACTAGTCGGCGTCGGGGAGCTGTTTTTT
TRBD1	16	TRBJ1-3	.	TRBV19	CASRNWDRDSGNTIYF	TGTGCCAGTAGGAACTGGGACAGGGACTCTGGAAACACCATATATTTT
.	14	TRBJ1-1	.	TRBV5-1	CASSSRGQNTEAFF	TGCGCCAGCAGCTCAAGGGGACAGAACACTGAAGCTTTCTTT
TRBD1	19	TRBJ1-3	.	TRBV4-3	CASSRLTLTGDGTGNTIYF	TGCGCCAGCAGCCGCCTAACTCTGACAGGGGACGGTACTGGAAACACCATATATTTT
.	15	TRBJ2-3	.	TRBV7-2	CASSLSGVGTDTQYF	TGTGCCAGCAGCTTATCGGGGGTGGGCACAGATACGCAGTATTTT
.	13	TRBJ1-5	.	TRBV6-1	CASSEAGQQPQHF	TGTGCCAGCAGTGAAGCCGGACAGCAGCCCCAGCATTTT
.	13	TRBJ2-3	once	TRBV9	CASSSGGPDTQYF	TGTGCCAGCAGCTCCGGAGGCCCAGATACGCAGTATTTT
.	13	TRBJ1-5	.	TRBV11-1	CASSTGSSQPQHF	TGTGCCAGCAGCACAGGGAGCTCTCAGCCCCAGCATTTT
.	16	TRBJ1-4	.	TRBV4-1	CASSQDRAGVDEKLFF	TGCGCCAGCAGCCAAGATAGGGCAGGGGTGGATGAAAAACTGTTTTTT
.	16	TRBJ2-3	.	TRBV19	CASSGSVMGRTDTQYF	TGTGCCAGTAGTGGGTCGGTAATGGGGCGGACAGATACGCAGTATTTT
.	18	TRBJ2-7	.	TRBV6-1	CASSGFRPRTFHSYEQYF	TGTGCCAGCAGTGGGTTCAGGCCTCGTACTTTTCACTCCTACGAGCAGTACTTC
.	17	TRBJ1-4	.	TRBV18	CASSPRGRTLEGEKLFF	TGTGCCAGCTCACCAAGAGGACGTACCCTCGAGGGCGAAAAACTGTTTTTT
.	14	TRBJ1-6	.	TRBV6-4	CASSAGSYNSPLHF	TGTGCCAGCAGTGCGGGCTCCTATAATTCACCCCTCCACTTT
.	17	TRBJ1-5	.	TRBV19	CASGASREALRNQPQHF	TGTGCCAGTGGCGCGAGCCGGGAGGCCCTGCGCAATCAGCCCCAGCATTTT
.	15	TRBJ1-1	.	TRBV18	CASSRTGTENTEAFF	TGTGCCAGCTCACGCACAGGGACGGAGAACACTGAAGCTTTCTTT
.	13	TRBJ1-6	once	TRBV30	CAWAIFGNSPLHF	TGTGCCTGGGCGATTTTCGGGAATTCACCCCTCCACTTT
.	13	TRBJ1-1	.	TRBV12-3/TRBV12-4	CASSLVAGREAFF	TGTGCCAGCAGTTTGGTAGCTGGTCGAGAAGCTTTCTTT
TRBD2	15	TRBJ2-1	.	TRBV11-2	CASSSGLAGGNEQFF	TGTGCCAGCAGCTCCGGACTAGCGGGGGGTAATGAGCAGTTCTTC
TRBD1	16	TRBJ2-2	.	TRBV7-9	CASSLGQGGNTGELFF	TGTGCCAGCAGCTTGGGACAGGGTGGGAACACCGGGGAGCTGTTTTTT
TRBD2	15	TRBJ2-7	.	TRBV4-3	CASSLTRGGPYEQYF	TGCGCCAGCAGCCTCACCCGGGGAGGGCCCTACGAGCAGTACTTC
TRBD1	16	TRBJ2-1	.	TRBV24-1	CATSENSGTVLNEQFF	TGTGCCACCAGTGAGAATTCCGGGACAGTCCTCAATGAGCAGTTCTTC
.	12	TRBJ1-3	.	TRBV3-1/TRBV3-2	CASTAIGNTIYF	TGTGCCAGCACCGCGATCGGAAACACCATATATTTT
.	13	TRBJ1-5	once	TRBV11-2	CASSQGLGQPQHF	TGTGCCAGCAGCCAGGGTTTAGGTCAGCCCCAGCATTTT
.	13	TRBJ1-5	.	TRBV19	CASSTGFEQPQHF	TGTGCCAGTAGTACTGGTTTTGAGCAGCCCCAGCATTTT
TRBD1	15	TRBJ1-2	.	TRBV19	CASNDRGTGTGSYTF	TGTGCCAGTAACGACAGGGGCACAGGGACAGGTAGCTACACCTTC
.	17	TRBJ2-3	.	TRBV6-2/TRBV6-3	CASSYSRVPTSTDTQYF	TGTGCCAGCAGTTACTCGCGGGTCCCTACTAGCACAGATACGCAGTATTTT
TRBD2	17	TRBJ2-3	.	TRBV9	CASSVLSSGGPGDTQYF	TGTGCCAGCAGCGTCCTTTCTAGCGGGGGGCCAGGAGATACGCAGTATTTT
.	16	TRBJ2-7	once	TRBV12-5	CASGLVLGGGGHEQYF	TGTGCTAGTGGTTTGGTTTTAGGCGGGGGCGGCCACGAGCAGTACTTC
.	14	TRBJ1-5	.	TRBV2	CASSESAGYQPQHF	TGTGCCAGCAGTGAAAGTGCGGGGTATCAGCCCCAGCATTTT
.	13	TRBJ1-4	.	TRBV19	CASSPTLNEKLFF	TGTGCCAGTAGCCCGACATTAAATGAAAAACTGTTTTTT
TRBD2	17	TRBJ2-5	.	TRBV7-9	CASSSRLAGGRVETQYF	TGTGCCAGCAGCTCCCGACTAGCGGGGGGGCGGGTAGAGACCCAGTACTTC